The 30 T cell receptor beta chains listed next were all sequenced from one sample in a study of technical replicates of blood from several donors. Libraries were prepared by immunoSEQ multiplex PCR; TCRdb keeps only in-frame clonotypes and omits some of them. The sample gives tens of thousands of clones, approximately 90% of which show up once; about 4.3% is in the top ten. The sample was PBMCs. The receptors come from a human donor in good health. Some clones in this sample may be carry-over from other donors' samples.

In this sample, this clone turned up a few times. V gene TRBV30 combines with J gene TRBJ2-3; a weak D match, TRBD1 (5 bases). Looked up from germline, CDR1 is GTSNPN and CDR2 is SVGIG (reference sequence). This CDR3 spans 14 amino acids. Trimming took 2 bases from V and 3 from J, leaving 12 bases between them. CDR3 sequence reads: CAWSQGDETDTQYF. The CDR3 bases are TGTGCCTGGAGTCAAGGGGATGAAACAGATACGCAGTATTTT.

CDR3 coding DNA: TGTGCCAGCAGCCCGACTAGTGCCTACGAGCAGTACTTC. Translation: CASSPTSAYEQYF. The J gene is TRBJ2-7, the V gene TRBV7-2, with a weak D call TRBD2 (6 bases). CDR1 is SGHTA, CDR2 FQGNSA, per germline. The CDR3 runs to 13 residues. The ends were cut back, 5 bases at V and 2 bases at J, with 10 bases in the middle.

The CDR3 sequence is CASSPSSGVYEQYF. The CDR3, as DNA: TGTGCCAGCTCACCCTCTAGCGGGGTTTACGAGCAGTACTTC. The chain has TRBV18 and TRBJ2-7; 9 nucleotides line up with TRBD2. Germline V lookup: CDR1 KGHSH, CDR2 LQKENI. There are 14 residues in the CDR3. Unmatched junction bases numbered 4, after V lost 3 bases and J lost 4 bases.

The V and J genes are TRBV9 and TRBJ2-2; 10 bases match TRBD2. The V gene's germline CDR1 is SGDLS and CDR2 YYNGEE. Trimming at V came to 0 bases and at J to 7 bases, leaving 9 bases not matched to a gene. CDR3 size: 17 residues. The CDR3 nucleotides are TGTGCCAGCAGCGTAGTAAAGCGGGGGGGCGGTTACGGGGAGCTGTTTTTT. Translated, it gives CASSVVKRGGGYGELFF.

The chain is built from TRBV4-3 and TRBJ2-2; TRBD2 aligns across 10 bases. CDR1 is LGHNA and CDR2 is YSLEER in the germline V gene. J was trimmed by 6 bases and V by 0 bases; bases with no gene match: 10. The CDR3 runs 18 residues. The CDR3 region is CASSQDTSGGAVPGELFF. CDR3 DNA sequence: TGCGCCAGCAGCCAAGATACCAGCGGGGGGGCCGTGCCCGGGGAGCTGTTTTTT.

This chain joins TRBV29-1 and TRBJ2-3; TRBD2 matches 12 bases. The CDR3 contains 14 residues. CDR1 is SQVTM, CDR2 ANQGSEA, per germline. V shed 7 bases and J 3 bases; nucleotides not matched to a gene: 5. CDR3: CSGVTSGGTDTQYF. The CDR3 coding sequence is TGCAGCGGAGTGACTAGCGGGGGAACAGATACGCAGTATTTT.

This clone appeared a single time. This rearrangement joins TRBV2 to TRBJ2-7; the match to TRBD2 covers 9 bases. After removal of 1 base from V and 0 bases from J, the junction contained 4 bases not matched to a gene. There are 16 residues in the CDR3. Germline V CDR1 and CDR2: SNHLY, FYNNEI. CDR3 protein: CASSEGSGGSSYEQYF. For the CDR3, the DNA is TGTGCCAGCAGTGAAGGGAGCGGGGGGAGCTCCTACGAGCAGTACTTC.

A word on this clone: Its ends do not fully match the called genes, so a read error is possible. V and J are TRBV7-9 and TRBJ2-2; 9 nucleotides agree with TRBD2. In germline, CDR1 is SEHNR, CDR2 FQNEAQ (reference sequence). The CDR3 runs to 15 residues. In nucleotides, the CDR3 is TGTGCCAGCAGCTCAGCGGGGGGAACCACCCGGGAGCTGTTTTTT. Amino acid sequence: CASSSAGGTTRELFF.

This chain uses TRBV13 with TRBJ2-7; perhaps TRBD1 as D (5 bases). V lost 2 bases and J 5 bases, leaving 7 bases between the germline ends. The germline CDR1 and CDR2 sequences are PRHDT and FYEKMQ (reference sequence). The length of the CDR3 is 12 residues. The CDR3: CASSLQGDEQYF. For the CDR3, the DNA is TGTGCCAGCAGCTTACAGGGTGACGAGCAGTACTTC.

The V gene is TRBV15, the J gene TRBJ1-2; D is uncertain. V was pared by 0 bases and J by 2 bases, with 10 bases between. The length of the CDR3 is 15 residues. In germline, CDR1 is LNHNV, CDR2 YYDKDF (reference sequence). CDR3 sequence: CATSRDRLRNYGYTF. The CDR3 nucleotides are TGTGCCACCAGCAGAGATCGGTTACGGAACTATGGCTACACCTTC.

V is TRBV5-4 and J is TRBJ1-2; 10 nucleotides match TRBD1. This CDR3 is 14 amino acids long. The germline CDR1 and CDR2 sequences are SGHNT and YYREEE (reference sequence). Trimming removed 4 bases from V and 5 bases from J; junction bases left unmatched: 5. CDR3 in DNA: TGTGCCAGCAGCCCCGGGACAGGGGTTTATGGCTACACCTTC. Amino acids: CASSPGTGVYGYTF.

Here the CDR3 DNA reads TGTGCCAGCAGCAAACAGGCGGCAACTAATGAAAAACTGTTTTTT. The encoded protein is CASSKQAATNEKLFF. The V call is TRBV7-2, the J call TRBJ1-4; tentatively, D is TRBD1 (5 bases). The CDR3 covers 15 residues. Trimming shortened V by 5 bases and J by 0 bases, and 10 bases separated the two germline ends. Germline V gene sequence: CDR1 SGHTA, CDR2 FQGNSA.

This CDR3 reads CASSLEWSSSGNTIYF. In nucleotides, the CDR3 is TGCGCCAGCAGCTTGGAATGGAGCTCCTCTGGAAACACCATATATTTT. The V and J genes are TRBV5-1 and TRBJ1-3; D remains ambiguous. Germline CDR1 is SGHRS and CDR2 is YFSETQ. The CDR3 spans 16 residues. V was pared by 0 bases and J by 0 bases, with 10 bases between.

The V call is TRBV2, the J call TRBJ1-5; 11 positions agree with TRBD1. This CDR3 spans 15 amino acids. The germline CDR1 and CDR2 sequences are SNHLY and FYNNEI. Here the CDR3 DNA reads TGTGCACTCGGACAGGGGGCGCGGGGCAATCAGCCCCAGCATTTT. Translated, it gives CALGQGARGNQPQHF.

The chain employs TRBV9 and TRBJ2-1; 8 nucleotides agree with TRBD2. The germline V gene has CDR1 SGDLS and CDR2 YYNGEE. With 6 bases clipped from V and 3 bases from J, the junction kept 5 bases outside the gene matches. The CDR3 spans 14 residues. The DNA for the CDR3 is TGTGCCAGCAACCCGGGGGGGGACTACAATGAGCAGTTCTTC. Its protein is CASNPGGDYNEQFF.

This clone was recorded only once. The V and J genes are TRBV7-2 and TRBJ2-6, with 8 bases matching TRBD1. V was clipped by 2 bases and J by 1 base; unmatched bases: 10. This CDR3 region has 19 residues. Germline V gene sequence: CDR1 SGHTA, CDR2 FQGNSA. The CDR3 loop is CASSLTDRAGWSGANVLTF. The CDR3 nucleotides are TGTGCCAGCAGCTTAACGGACAGGGCAGGGTGGTCTGGGGCCAACGTCCTGACTTTC.

J is TRBJ1-1 and V is TRBV9; weak D call: TRBD1 (6 bases). The length of the CDR3 is 14 residues. The germline V and J ends were trimmed by 3 bases and 5 bases, with 14 bases remaining between them. Germline lookup yields CDR1 SGDLS and CDR2 YYNGEE. CDR3 DNA: TGTGCCAGCAGCGCCGTGGGGGGGCGGACTGAAGCTTTCTTT. Residues: CASSAVGGRTEAFF.

V is TRBV5-4 and J is TRBJ1-3; no firm D call. The germline gives CDR1 SGHNT, CDR2 YYREEE (reference sequence). CDR3 length: 16 residues. V lost 0 bases and J 0 bases, leaving 10 bases between the germline ends. The CDR3 nucleotides read TGTGCCAGCAGCTTGGCCTCAGATAACTCTGGAAACACCATATATTTT. Protein product: CASSLASDNSGNTIYF.

V usage is TRBV7-9 and J usage is TRBJ1-5, with D maybe TRBD1 (5 bases). The V end lost 5 bases, the J end lost 3 bases, and 20 bases lay between the germline ends. From germline, CDR1 is SEHNR and CDR2 FQNEAQ (reference sequence). This CDR3 spans 17 amino acids. CDR3 DNA: TGTGCCAGCAGCCGAGACGCGGGAGGGGCGAACAATCAGCCCCAGCATTTT. Encoded protein: CASSRDAGGANNQPQHF.

The chain joins TRBV7-9 to TRBJ1-2; D perhaps matches TRBD1 (6 bases). The germline V gene has CDR1 SEHNR and CDR2 FQNEAQ (reference sequence). V lost 11 bases and J 1 base, leaving 26 bases between the germline ends. The CDR3 runs 17 residues. The CDR3 coding sequence is TGTGCCTCCTATGGGGACACTGGGGAACAATTTAACTATGGCTACACCTTC. Its protein is CASYGDTGEQFNYGYTF.

In its sample, this clone was seen a few times. V and J are TRBV19 and TRBJ1-1, with TRBD1 identical over 12 bases. Trimming cost V 5 bases and J 6 bases; bases outside gene matches: 4. Germline loops: CDR1 LNHDA, CDR2 SQIVND (reference sequence). CDR3 length equals 14 residues. CDR3 loop: CASSLGQGASEAFF. CDR3 sequence (DNA): TGTGCCAGTAGTCTGGGACAGGGGGCCTCTGAAGCTTTCTTT.

The CDR3 sequence is CASSATGSNQPQHF. The CDR3 coding sequence is TGTGCCAGCAGCGCAACGGGAAGCAATCAGCCCCAGCATTTT. This chain uses TRBV7-2 with TRBJ1-5; D uncertain. Trimming removed 5 bases from V and 1 base from J, with 9 bases in between. The CDR3 is 14 residues long. The germline gives CDR1 SGHTA, CDR2 FQGNSA.

Concerning this clone: The junction and the germline gene differ at one end; a read error may be behind it. The V call is TRBV7-6, the J call TRBJ2-5, with a weak D call TRBD1 (5 bases). The CDR3 is 12 residues long. Germline assignment: CDR1 SGHVS and CDR2 FNYEAQ. The CDR3 region has the DNA TGTGCCAGTAGCTCCTCAGGGGAGACCCAGTACTTC. It is translated as CASSSSGETQYF.

The chain joins TRBV10-3 to TRBJ2-1; 9 bases line up with TRBD2. The CDR3 sequence is 17 residues long. CDR1 and CDR2 from the germline V gene are ENHRY and SYGVKD. Trimming removed 6 bases from V and 7 bases from J; junction bases left unmatched: 16. CDR3 nucleotides: TGTGCCATCAGGACCGGGACTAGCAGCGGGCTGCTTAATGAGCAGTTCTTC. It translates to CAIRTGTSSGLLNEQFF.

The chain carries TRBV6-5 and TRBJ1-1; D unresolved. Germline V gene sequence: CDR1 MNHEY, CDR2 SVGAGI. CDR3 length: 12 amino acids. Trimming removed 9 bases from V and 2 bases from J, with 10 bases in between. CDR3 loop: CASRKTNTEAFF. CDR3 DNA sequence: TGTGCCAGTCGAAAGACAAACACTGAAGCTTTCTTT.

This chain connects TRBV7-2 to TRBJ1-2; 7 bases align to TRBD1. With 4 bases clipped from V and 8 bases from J, the junction kept 10 bases outside the gene matches. Germline CDR1 is SGHTA and CDR2 is FQGNSA. This CDR3 contains 14 residues. The CDR3 here is CASSSQRQGYGYTF. Written as DNA, the CDR3 is TGTGCCAGCAGCTCCCAGCGACAGGGATACGGCTACACCTTC.

The J gene is TRBJ1-1, the V gene TRBV6-6; weak D call: TRBD1 (5 bases). Germline V gene sequence: CDR1 MNHNY, CDR2 SVGAGI (reference sequence). The CDR3 sequence is 13 residues long. Deletions cut 7 bases from V and 1 base from J, with 10 bases between. This chain's CDR3 is CASTWTPNTEAFF. The CDR3 bases are TGTGCCAGCACTTGGACACCGAACACTGAAGCTTTCTTT.

In this sample, this clone turned up once. J is TRBJ2-7 and V is TRBV7-2; possibly TRBD2 for D (5 bases). The CDR3 runs to 15 residues. Germline V CDR1 and CDR2: SGHTA, FQGNSA. V dropped 1 base and J dropped 0 bases, with 10 bases sitting between them. The chain's CDR3 is CASSLVSSSSYEQYF. The CDR3 nucleotides read TGTGCCAGCAGCTTAGTGTCTAGCAGCTCCTACGAGCAGTACTTC.

This clone came up once. The chain is built from TRBV25-1 and TRBJ2-1; maybe TRBD1 (7 bases). CDR1 and CDR2 (germline): MGHDK, SYGVNS. The V end was cut by 2 bases, the J end by 3 bases, with 17 bases between. CDR3 length: 17 amino acids. The CDR3 DNA reads TGTGCCAGCAGTGAAGACCCCGGCGGGACAGTCTACAATGAGCAGTTCTTC. Amino acid sequence: CASSEDPGGTVYNEQFF.

The chain links TRBV4-1 to TRBJ1-2; no definite D call. The germline gives CDR1 MGHRA, CDR2 YSYEKL. The CDR3 extends over 14 amino acids. V lost 0 bases, J lost 4 bases, and 9 bases lay in between. CDR3 coding DNA: TGCGCCAGCAGCCAAGAGGGCGACCGCTATGGCTACACCTTC. It translates to CASSQEGDRYGYTF.